One sample yielded the 23 T cell receptor beta chains listed below, sequenced in a study of cytomegalovirus exposure and HLA in healthy donors. The PCR used 60 Vbeta and 13 Jbeta primers. Generated by immunoSEQ multiplex PCR, the TCRdb table keeps only in-frame clones and is missing some. The table has about 77,000 clones, roughly 75% seen once. The sample was PBMCs. These receptors came from a woman aged 40 to 50 in good health and CMV-seronegative.

In nucleotides, the CDR3 is TGTGCCAGCAGTTTTCCAACCCCGGGACTAGCGGTCCAAGAGACCCAGTACTTC. It translates to CASSFPTPGLAVQETQYF. The chain has TRBV28 and TRBJ2-5; 11 bases fit TRBD2. CDR1 MDHEN and CDR2 SYDVKM come from the germline V gene. V shed 3 bases and J 1 base; nucleotides not matched to a gene: 10. The CDR3 length is 18 residues.

Comment on this clone: Germline is not matched at one junction end, which may reflect a read error. The chain couples TRBV13 to TRBJ2-3; 7 bases match TRBD2. The germline CDR1 and CDR2 sequences are PRHDT and FYEKMQ (reference sequence). This CDR3 region has 15 residues. The CDR3 DNA sequence: TGTGCCAGCAGCTCCACGCGGGGGAGCATAGATACGCAGTATTTT. The encoded protein is CASSSTRGSIDTQYF.

This clone has just a few counts. This rearrangement joins TRBV7-2 to TRBJ1-3, with D possibly TRBD1 on 5 matching bases. CDR3 size: 16 residues. Germline assignment: CDR1 SGHTA and CDR2 FQGNSA. Deletions cut 5 bases from V and 0 bases from J, with 14 bases between. CDR3 sequence reads: CASSAHRTPSGNTIYF. CDR3 coding DNA: TGTGCCAGCAGCGCGCACAGGACACCCTCTGGAAACACCATATATTTT.

The chain is built from TRBV27 and TRBJ1-3; 9 nucleotides line up with TRBD1. Trimming at V came to 0 bases and at J to 0 bases, leaving 6 bases not matched to a gene. CDR1 MNHEY and CDR2 SMNVEV come from the germline V gene (reference sequence). The CDR3 runs to 18 residues. The CDR3 here is CASSLSGQGRYSGNTIYF. The CDR3 nucleotides are TGTGCCAGCAGTTTATCTGGACAGGGGAGATACTCTGGAAACACCATATATTTT.

The chain has TRBV2 and TRBJ2-1; D ambiguous. This CDR3 contains 12 residues. V was pared by 7 bases and J by 9 bases, with 13 bases between. In germline, CDR1 is SNHLY, CDR2 FYNNEI. The CDR3 nucleotides are TGTGCCAGCACGGGTGCCGATTTTGAGCAGTTCTTC. This translates into CASTGADFEQFF.

This rearrangement joins TRBV6-1 to TRBJ2-5; 8 bases fit TRBD1. With V trimmed by 0 bases and J by 5 bases, 8 bases remained unmatched. The CDR3 spans 16 residues. Germline CDR1 is MNHNS and CDR2 is SASEGT. The CDR3 DNA follows: TGTGCCAGCAGTGAAGCGCAGGGGGCAGGGAGCGAGACCCAGTACTTC. Translation: CASSEAQGAGSETQYF.

V and J are TRBV30 and TRBJ1-1, with D hard to call. Deletions cut 4 bases from V and 10 bases from J, with 13 bases between. In germline, CDR1 is GTSNPN, CDR2 SVGIG (reference sequence). The CDR3 totals 11 residues. The CDR3 coding sequence is TGTGCCTGGACGCCGGTGAGTGGAGCTTTCTTT. This translates into CAWTPVSGAFF.

On this clone itself: This CDR3 fails to terminate in the conserved phenylalanine or tryptophan, so it likely reflects a read error. The DNA is omitted, as the CDR3 cannot be located on it reliably, and the CDR3 follows TCRdb's listing. The chain employs TRBV11-3 and TRBJ2-7; the tabulated D call, TRBD1, remains unverified against the DNA. The CDR3 is 10 amino acids in total, end residues counted. Germline V gene sequence: CDR1 SGHNT, CDR2 YENEEA. CDR3 residues: CASSAGQGFA.

This chain links TRBV2 with TRBJ1-4; 7 bases are a match to TRBD1. Germline-derived CDR1 and CDR2 are SNHLY and FYNNEI. This CDR3 is built from 16 residues. J gave up 3 bases and V 6 bases, and 10 bases lay outside the gene matches. The CDR3 loop is CASSRLRQGSNEKLFF. As DNA, the CDR3 is TGTGCCAGCAGCAGACTACGACAGGGCTCTAATGAAAAACTGTTTTTT.

The V and J genes are TRBV5-1 and TRBJ2-2, with 7 bases fitting TRBD2. This CDR3 is built from 16 residues. The J segment lost 2 bases and the V segment lost 0 bases, leaving 4 bases of the junction unmatched. Germline lookup yields CDR1 SGHRS and CDR2 YFSETQ. CDR3 protein: CASSLELAKNTGELFF. The CDR3 region has the DNA TGCGCCAGCAGCTTGGAACTAGCGAAAAACACCGGGGAGCTGTTTTTT.

J is TRBJ2-7 and V is TRBV2; 14 positions agree with TRBD2. Germline V gene data show CDR1 as SNHLY and CDR2 as FYNNEI. V was clipped by 6 bases and J by 3 bases; unmatched bases: 4. This CDR3 is 15 amino acids long. The CDR3 sequence is CASSRGLAGGYEQYF. In DNA, the CDR3 is TGTGCCAGCAGCAGAGGACTAGCGGGAGGCTACGAGCAGTACTTC.

This clone has more than one count but fewer than ten. V is TRBV19 and J is TRBJ1-1; D possibly corresponds to TRBD1 (6 bases). V was shortened by 3 bases and J by 2 bases, with 10 bases between the two germline ends. The CDR3 runs to 14 residues. In germline, CDR1 is LNHDA, CDR2 SQIVND (reference sequence). Here the CDR3 reads CASSITGGNTEAFF. DNA for the CDR3: TGTGCCAGTAGTATTACTGGGGGCAACACTGAAGCTTTCTTT.

The chain uses TRBV5-4 and TRBJ2-3; 16 nucleotides line up with TRBD2. The CDR3 totals 17 residues. Looked up from germline, CDR1 is SGHNT and CDR2 is YYREEE (reference sequence). V lost 4 bases, J lost 5 bases, and 7 bases stayed unmatched. CDR3 bases: TGTGCCAGCAGCATGGGACTAGCGGGGGGGCAGGGAGATACGCAGTATTTT. Protein product: CASSMGLAGGQGDTQYF.

The gene calls are TRBV28 and TRBJ2-7; D is unclear. Trimming cost V 4 bases and J 2 bases, with 6 bases left between them. The CDR3 loop spans 12 amino acids. Germline assignment: CDR1 MDHEN and CDR2 SYDVKM. CDR3 coding DNA: TGTGCCAGCAGTTCGCCAGCCTACGAGCAGTACTTC. The encoded protein is CASSSPAYEQYF.

The chain employs TRBV7-2 and TRBJ2-3; 7 nucleotides match TRBD2. The V gene end was trimmed by 1 base and the J gene end by 1 base; junction bases not matched to a gene: 5. CDR3 length equals 16 residues. CDR1 and CDR2 from the germline V gene are SGHTA and FQGNSA. CDR3 nucleotides: TGTGCCAGCAGCTTAGGGCCGGGAGGAGGCACAGATACGCAGTATTTT. Amino acids: CASSLGPGGGTDTQYF.

This chain links TRBV5-1 with TRBJ1-1, with TRBD1 matching over 8 bases. Per the germline V gene, CDR1 is SGHRS and CDR2 is YFSETQ. This CDR3 comprises 15 residues. Unmatched junction bases numbered 5, after V lost 4 bases and J lost 0 bases. The CDR3 region has the DNA TGCGCCAGCAGCCGCAAGACAGGGGTGAACACTGAAGCTTTCTTT. It yields the protein CASSRKTGVNTEAFF.

In this sample, this clone turned up a few times. The V and J genes are TRBV2 and TRBJ1-3; 10 bases are a match to TRBD1. After removal of 6 bases from V and 1 base from J, the junction contained 0 bases not matched to a gene. Germline V gene data show CDR1 as SNHLY and CDR2 as FYNNEI. The CDR3 covers 14 residues. DNA for the CDR3: TGTGCCAGCAGGGACAGGGGGTCTGGAAACACCATATATTTT. It is translated as CASRDRGSGNTIYF. The whole variable domain, filled in from reference TRBV2 and TRBJ1-3, reads EPEVTQTPSHQVTQMGQEVILRCVPISNHLYFYWYRQILGQKVEFLVSFYNNEISEKSEIFDDQFSVERPDGSNFTLKIRSTKLEDSAMYFCASRDRGSGNTIYFGEGSWLTVV.

This clone came up a few times. The chain carries TRBV7-2 and TRBJ2-3, with TRBD1 matching 8 bases. J gave up 1 base and V 5 bases, and 8 bases lay outside the gene matches. The CDR3 consists of 16 residues. CDR1 is SGHTA, CDR2 FQGNSA, per germline. The CDR3 spells CASSIGQGHRTDTQYF. For the CDR3, the DNA is TGTGCCAGCAGCATCGGACAGGGTCATCGCACAGATACGCAGTATTTT.

This chain uses TRBV7-8 with TRBJ2-7; 9 nucleotides align to TRBD2. V was pared by 5 bases and J by 7 bases, with 9 bases of the junction left unmatched. The CDR3 consists of 14 residues. Germline V gives CDR1 SGHVS, CDR2 FQNEAQ. The CDR3 sequence is CASSLGTSSLEQYF. The CDR3 nucleotides read TGTGCCAGCAGCCTTGGGACTAGCTCCCTGGAGCAGTACTTC.

V gene TRBV4-1 combines with J gene TRBJ2-1, with D tentatively TRBD1 (6 bases). The V gene lost 0 bases and the J gene lost 6 bases, with 24 bases spanning the gap. Germline CDR1 and CDR2: MGHRA and YSYEKL. CDR3 size: 19 residues. CDR3 in amino acids: CASSQDARADSPGANEQFF. The DNA for the CDR3 is TGCGCCAGCAGCCAAGATGCCCGAGCGGACAGTCCCGGGGCCAATGAGCAGTTCTTC.

The V gene is TRBV1, the J gene TRBJ2-1; TRBD1 was called by the table and not checked on the DNA. TRBV1 corresponds to a pseudogene. The CDR3 runs to 15 residues. CDR3 in DNA: TGCACCAGCAGCCATCGGGACAGTCCCTACAATGAGCAGTTCTTC. Its protein is CTSSHRDSPYNEQFF.

CDR3 loop: CASSPEAGGFNEQFF. The CDR3 coding sequence is TGCGCCAGCAGCCCAGAAGCGGGAGGATTCAATGAGCAGTTCTTC. The rearrangement joins TRBV5-1 to TRBJ2-1, with 9 positions matching TRBD2. CDR1 and CDR2 (germline): SGHRS, YFSETQ. The CDR3 spans 15 residues. With V trimmed by 4 bases and J by 6 bases, 8 bases remained unmatched.

The chain couples TRBV10-3 to TRBJ2-7; possibly TRBD1 for D (6 bases). The CDR3 runs 14 residues. V was clipped by 0 bases and J by 5 bases, with 11 bases between them. Germline V gene lookup returns CDR1 ENHRY and CDR2 SYGVKD. The CDR3 bases are TGTGCCATCAGTGAGTCGACAGGAAAAAACGAGCAGTACTTC. As protein: CAISESTGKNEQYF.